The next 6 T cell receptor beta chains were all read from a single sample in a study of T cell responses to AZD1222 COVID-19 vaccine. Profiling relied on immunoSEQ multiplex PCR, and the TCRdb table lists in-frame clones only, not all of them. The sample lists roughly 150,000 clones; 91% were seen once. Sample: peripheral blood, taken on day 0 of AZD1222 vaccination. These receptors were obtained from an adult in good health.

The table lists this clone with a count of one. The DNA of the CDR3 is TGTGCCAGCAGCATGGACAGTCTATACGAGCAGTACTTC. Translated, it gives CASSMDSLYEQYF. The rearrangement uses TRBV11-2 and TRBJ2-7, with D possibly being TRBD1 (6 bases). CDR1 is SGHAT and CDR2 is FQNNGV in the germline V gene. The CDR3 length is 13 residues. V lost 5 bases, J lost 4 bases, and 12 bases lay in between.

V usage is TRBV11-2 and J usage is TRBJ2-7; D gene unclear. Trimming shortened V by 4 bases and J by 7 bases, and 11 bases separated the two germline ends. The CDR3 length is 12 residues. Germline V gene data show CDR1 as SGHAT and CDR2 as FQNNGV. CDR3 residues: CASSSLAAEQYF. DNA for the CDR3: TGTGCCAGCAGCTCCCTGGCCGCGGAGCAGTACTTC.

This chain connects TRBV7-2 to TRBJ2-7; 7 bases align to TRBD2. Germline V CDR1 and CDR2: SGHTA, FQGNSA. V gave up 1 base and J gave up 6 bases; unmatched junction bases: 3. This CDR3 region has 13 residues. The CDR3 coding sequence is TGTGCCAGCAGCTTAGTGGGAGGGACCGAGCAGTACTTC. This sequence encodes CASSLVGGTEQYF.

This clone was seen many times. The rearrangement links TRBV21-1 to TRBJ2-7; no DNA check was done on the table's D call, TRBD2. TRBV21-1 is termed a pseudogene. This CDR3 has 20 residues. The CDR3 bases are TGTGCCAGCAGCAAAGGACTGACCGGACTCTGGACTAAACTGTTCTACGAGCAGTACTTC. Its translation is CASSKGLTGLWTKLFYEQYF.

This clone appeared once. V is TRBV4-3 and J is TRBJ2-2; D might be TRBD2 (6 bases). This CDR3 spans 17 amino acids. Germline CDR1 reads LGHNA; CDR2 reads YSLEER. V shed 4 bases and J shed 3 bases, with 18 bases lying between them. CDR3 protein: CASSPFLGDFYTGELFF. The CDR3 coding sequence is TGCGCCAGCAGCCCCTTCCTTGGGGACTTCTACACCGGGGAGCTGTTTTTT.

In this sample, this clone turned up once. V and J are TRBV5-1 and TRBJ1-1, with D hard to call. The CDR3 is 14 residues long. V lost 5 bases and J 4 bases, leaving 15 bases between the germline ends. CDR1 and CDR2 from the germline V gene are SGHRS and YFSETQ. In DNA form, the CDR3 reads TGCGCCAGCAGTGATCAGCCAGTAACCACTGAAGCTTTCTTT. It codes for CASSDQPVTTEAFF.